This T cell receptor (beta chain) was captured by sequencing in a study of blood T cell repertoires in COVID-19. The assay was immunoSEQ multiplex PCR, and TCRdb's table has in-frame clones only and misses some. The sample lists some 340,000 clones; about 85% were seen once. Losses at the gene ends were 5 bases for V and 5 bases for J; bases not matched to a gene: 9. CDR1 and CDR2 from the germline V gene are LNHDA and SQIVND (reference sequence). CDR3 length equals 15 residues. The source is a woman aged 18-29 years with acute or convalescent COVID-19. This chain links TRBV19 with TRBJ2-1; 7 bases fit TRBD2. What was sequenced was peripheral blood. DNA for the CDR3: TGTGCCAGTAGTCCATGGACTAGTGGTGACAATGAGCAGTTCTTC. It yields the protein CASSPWTSGDNEQFF.